This T cell receptor (beta chain) emerged from a study of cytotoxic CD8 clonotypes in ibrutinib-treated CLL. Overall study context: The samples contained over 250,000 productive templates on average. They also contained an average of approximately 100,000 productive rearrangements.

Germline loops: CDR1 SGHRS, CDR2 YFSETQ. The CDR3 length is 14 residues. With 0 bases clipped from V and 8 bases from J, the junction kept 5 bases outside the gene matches. Assay used: immunoSEQ multiplex PCR; TCRdb lists only in-frame clones, some missing. The top ten clones hold roughly 3.5% of a sample with under 150,000 clones, roughly 80% of them seen once. The source is a human donor with chronic lymphocytic leukemia. The chain uses TRBV5-1 and TRBJ2-4, with 7 bases aligning to TRBD1. The sequencing used PBMCs, collected after 24 months of ibrutinib treatment. The CDR3, as DNA: TGCGCCAGCAGCTTGGGGGACAGTCGTGACATTCAGTACTTC. Protein product: CASSLGDSRDIQYF.